A selection of T cell receptor beta chains follows, all from one sample in a study of CD8 T cells in ankylosing spondylitis. One entry per CDR3 protein, called by TCRdb with MiXCR from the 5' RACE reads. The sample lists 200,000 or so distinct CDR3 sequences, about an eighth occurring once. The sequencing sample was made of blood, either unsorted or a sorted T cell fraction (not recorded which). These receptors were obtained from a female donor with ankylosing spondylitis or in good health (not recorded which). CDR3s leave out the opening cysteine and the closing phenylalanine or tryptophan.

v_gene: TRBV20-1; j_gene: TRBJ1-3; CDR3aa: SARTGTVLSGNTIY
v_gene: TRBV6-5; j_gene: TRBJ2-1; CDR3aa: ASSYSIWGAYNEQF
v_gene: TRBV7-9; j_gene: TRBJ1-5; CDR3aa: ASSQGQDQPQH
v_gene: TRBV18; j_gene: TRBJ1-1; CDR3aa: ASSPPTAAGDAF
v_gene: TRBV28; j_gene: TRBJ2-7; CDR3aa: ASSPDRGGSYEQY
v_gene: TRBV7-2; j_gene: TRBJ2-2; CDR3aa: ASSTRDSNTGELF
v_gene: TRBV20-1; j_gene: TRBJ2-7; CDR3aa: SASGGADYEQY
v_gene: TRBV20-1; j_gene: TRBJ2-3; CDR3aa: SRIGTDTQY
v_gene: TRBV29-1; j_gene: TRBJ1-2; CDR3aa: SVDIDYGYT
v_gene: TRBV27; j_gene: TRBJ2-1; CDR3aa: ASSSGQGNYNEQF
v_gene: TRBV12-3/TRBV12-4; j_gene: TRBJ1-2; CDR3aa: ASSLIGGAGGAHYGYT
v_gene: TRBV20-1; j_gene: TRBJ2-7; CDR3aa: SARGLAGFWY
v_gene: TRBV4-2; j_gene: TRBJ2-3; CDR3aa: ASSPGTSGITDTQY
v_gene: TRBV2; j_gene: TRBJ2-1; CDR3aa: ASSRLAGAPNEQF
v_gene: TRBV25-1; j_gene: TRBJ2-1; CDR3aa: ASRGLAPYNEQF
v_gene: TRBV12-3/TRBV12-4; j_gene: TRBJ1-5; CDR3aa: ASSPGQVGRPPQH
v_gene: TRBV27; j_gene: TRBJ2-3; CDR3aa: ASSWTSGRATDTQY
v_gene: TRBV20-1; j_gene: TRBJ2-1; CDR3aa: SASPSAGGYNEQF
v_gene: TRBV12-3/TRBV12-4; j_gene: TRBJ2-1; CDR3aa: ASSLGSGGFDEQF
v_gene: TRBV7-9; j_gene: TRBJ2-1; CDR3aa: ASSLELGQGSYNEQF
v_gene: TRBV29-1; j_gene: TRBJ2-7; CDR3aa: SATDRATYEQY
v_gene: TRBV5-1; j_gene: TRBJ2-1; CDR3aa: ASSLAVLNEQF
v_gene: TRBV30; j_gene: TRBJ2-3; CDR3aa: AWSRLAGMN
v_gene: TRBV7-2; j_gene: TRBJ2-5; CDR3aa: ASTLKAGIRETQY